The T cell receptor (beta chain) under discussion was sequenced for a study of radiotherapy plus CTLA-4 blockade in lung cancer. TCRdb keeps only in-frame clones here, not all; method: immunoSEQ multiplex PCR. Of some 51,000 clones in the sample, around 79% are singletons; the top ten hold 7.5% to 9.5%. V lost 5 bases to trimming and J lost 6 bases, with 19 bases between them. The CDR3 consists of 15 residues. CDR1 is SGHTA, CDR2 FQGNSA, per germline. V and J are TRBV7-2 and TRBJ1-1; D is undetermined. The receptor's source is a human donor with non-small cell lung cancer who had a complete response to radiotherapy plus ipilimumab. Sequences were derived from peripheral blood, sampled from a patient treated with radiotherapy plus ipilimumab. CDR3 amino acids: CASSKDLGRRAEAFF. The CDR3 coding sequence is TGTGCCAGCAGCAAAGATTTGGGTCGGCGGGCTGAAGCTTTCTTT.